This is a list of T cell receptor beta chains from one sample in a study of blood T cells in healthy people across ages. From the 5' RACE reads, TCRdb called clonotypes with MiXCR, one entry per CDR3 protein. The sample shows roughly 1.4 million distinct CDR3 sequences, around 55% of them seen only once. Sample: blood. The receptors were gathered from a man aged 18 to 35 in good health. The CDR3 runs from the conserved cysteine through the conserved F or W. D genes are given only for firm matches. Clone sizes are given selectively: once, few, many, or a class where the clone is expanded.

D | J | V | size | DNA | CDR3
TRBD1 | TRBJ2-3 | TRBV14 | few | TGTGCCAGCGGAACCTTCGGGACAGACTACACAGATACGCAGTATTTT | CASGTFGTDYTDTQYF
- | TRBJ2-1 | TRBV7-9 | few | TGTGCCAGCAGCTTCGAGGGGTATGAGCAGTTCTTC | CASSFEGYEQFF
- | TRBJ2-7 | TRBV6-5 | - | TGTGCCAGCAGTTACGGCCGGGGGACCTCCTACGAGCAGTACTTC | CASSYGRGTSYEQYF
TRBD2 | TRBJ2-3 | TRBV4-2 | - | TGTGCCAGCAGCCAAGATCCTAGCGGGGGGGCGATAGATACGCAGTATTTT | CASSQDPSGGAIDTQYF
- | TRBJ2-1 | TRBV9 | - | TGTGCCAGCGGGGGGAAGGCTCTCTACAATGAGCAGTTCTTC | CASGGKALYNEQFF
- | TRBJ1-2 | TRBV25-1 | - | TGTGCCAGCCAAGGTGGGGCCCTCTATGGCTACACCTTC | CASQGGALYGYTF
TRBD2 | TRBJ2-2 | TRBV7-2 | - | TGTGCCAGCAGCTTAAGTAGCGGGGGCACCGGGGAGCTGTTTTTT | CASSLSSGGTGELFF
- | TRBJ2-1 | TRBV4-1 | - | TGCGCCAGCAGCCAAGGACTAACGAGAGCAGGGGGGTCCGACAATGAGCAGTTCTTC | CASSQGLTRAGGSDNEQFF
- | TRBJ2-5 | TRBV4-1 | - | TGCGCCAGCAGCCAAGAGGGCAGGGCCCAAGAGACCCAGTACTTC | CASSQEGRAQETQYF
TRBD2 | TRBJ2-7 | TRBV2 | - | TGTGCCAGCAGTCAAACCCCTAGCGGGACCTACGAGCAGTACTTC | CASSQTPSGTYEQYF
- | TRBJ1-4 | TRBV12-3/TRBV12-4 | - | TGTGCCAGCAGTTTAGAGAGACGGAATGAAAAACTGTTTTTT | CASSLERRNEKLFF
- | TRBJ1-1 | TRBV5-5 | - | TGTGCCAGCAGCTTGGATAGGTCCTGGAGGCAGACTATGGCTGAAGCTTTCTTT | CASSLDRSWRQTMAEAFF
- | TRBJ2-6 | TRBV7-8 | - | TGTGCCAGCAGACAAAGCATTGGGGCCAACGTCCTGACTTTC | CASRQSIGANVLTF
- | TRBJ1-4 | TRBV20-1 | - | TGCAGTGCTAGACCCCCCGCAACTAATGAAAAACTGTTTTTT | CSARPPATNEKLFF
- | TRBJ1-1 | TRBV4-1 | - | TGCGCCAGCAGCCAAGTGCGGCGCGGGAACACTGAAGCTTTCTTT | CASSQVRRGNTEAFF
- | TRBJ1-2 | TRBV29-1 | - | TGCAGCGCCAATACTCCCTATGGCTACACCTTC | CSANTPYGYTF
TRBD1 | TRBJ1-2 | TRBV20-1 | few | TGCAGTGCTAGAGATATAGGACAGGGGGCCCTTGGCTACACCTTC | CSARDIGQGALGYTF
TRBD1 | TRBJ2-7 | TRBV5-5 | - | TGTGCCAGCAGCCGGACAGGGAGTGGGGACTCCTACGAGCAGTACTTC | CASSRTGSGDSYEQYF
TRBD1 | TRBJ2-7 | TRBV6-5 | - | TGTGCCAGCAGGACACAGGGGAACGAGCAGTACTTC | CASRTQGNEQYF
- | TRBJ1-2 | TRBV14 | few | TGTGCCAGCAGCCAAGATATTGGGATCGACGGACCCTATGGCTACACCTTC | CASSQDIGIDGPYGYTF
- | TRBJ1-4 | TRBV20-1 | - | TGCAGTGCTAGTGGAATAGCCGATAATGAAAAACTGTTTTTT | CSASGIADNEKLFF
- | TRBJ1-1 | TRBV12-3/TRBV12-4 | many | TGTGCCAGCAGTCCCCCTAACACTGAAGCTTTCTTT | CASSPPNTEAFF
TRBD1 | TRBJ1-2 | TRBV9 | - | TGTGCCAGCAGCGGTGGGACAGGGATACGCTACACCTTC | CASSGGTGIRYTF
- | TRBJ2-5 | TRBV11-2 | - | TGTGCCAGCAGCGGGGGGTATCGGGGGCAAGAGACCCAGTACTTC | CASSGGYRGQETQYF
TRBD2 | TRBJ2-1 | TRBV7-9 | - | TGTGCCAGCAGCCCACGGCGGGGACTAGCCAATGAGCAGTTCTTC | CASSPRRGLANEQFF
TRBD1 | TRBJ2-2 | TRBV29-1 | few | TGCAGCGTTGATGACAGGGAAGGCACCGGGGAGCTGTTTTTT | CSVDDREGTGELFF
TRBD2 | TRBJ2-7 | TRBV12-3/TRBV12-4 | - | TGTGCCAGCAGTACGTTAGGACTAGCGGACGAGCAGTACTTC | CASSTLGLADEQYF
- | TRBJ1-2 | TRBV6-2/TRBV6-3 | - | TGTGCCAGCAGTTACTCGAGGACACTAAACTATGGCTACACCTTC | CASSYSRTLNYGYTF
- | TRBJ2-7 | TRBV6-2/TRBV6-3 | - | TGTGCCAGCAACGGTCTACGCTACGAGCAGTACTTC | CASNGLRYEQYF